The 22 T cell receptor beta chains listed next were all sequenced from one sample in a study of OX40 agonist ivuxolimab in advanced cancers. TCRdb keeps only in-frame clones here, not all; method: immunoSEQ multiplex PCR. The data show roughly 61,000 clones, 92% seen once. The sequencing used CD4+ or CD8+ T cells sorted from blood, collected in a trial of the OX40 agonist ivuxolimab. The receptors here all came from an adult with an advanced solid tumor such as melanoma, head and neck, liver or kidney cancer.

This chain links TRBV7-9 with TRBJ1-5; no clear D gene. The CDR3 sequence is 14 residues long. V dropped 1 base and J dropped 3 bases, with 7 bases sitting between them. Germline V gene lookup returns CDR1 SEHNR and CDR2 FQNEAQ (reference sequence). CDR3 DNA sequence: TGTGCCAGCAGCTTAGACGGATTCAATCAGCCCCAGCATTTT. Amino acid sequence: CASSLDGFNQPQHF.

The chain uses TRBV28 and TRBJ1-5; D is possibly TRBD1 (5 bases). In germline, CDR1 is MDHEN, CDR2 SYDVKM. CDR3 size: 15 residues. V dropped 0 bases and J dropped 6 bases, with 12 bases sitting between them. As DNA, the CDR3 is TGTGCCAGCAGTTTATGGGGGGAAAGGGGTCAGCCCCAGCATTTT. Translated, it gives CASSLWGERGQPQHF. The variable domain in full, with the rest retrieved from reference TRBV28 and TRBJ1-5, is DVKVTQSSRYLVKRTGEKVFLECVQDMDHENMFWYRQDPGLGLRLIYFSYDVKMKEKGDIPEGYSVSREKKERFSLILESASTNQTSMYLCASSLWGERGQPQHFGDGTRLSIL.

The V gene is TRBV18, the J gene TRBJ2-7; possible D gene TRBD2, 5 bases. V lost 4 bases and J 6 bases, leaving 13 bases between the germline ends. In germline, CDR1 is KGHSH, CDR2 LQKENI. CDR3 length: 13 amino acids. CDR3 sequence (DNA): TGTGCCAGCTCACTGGACTGGTCGGGCGAGCAGTACTTC. Encoded protein: CASSLDWSGEQYF.

As for this clone: The conserved phenylalanine or tryptophan normally closing the CDR3 is absent here, so this likely arose from a read error. The limits of the CDR3 on the DNA are not certain, so only TCRdb's listed CDR3 is given. V usage is TRBV1 and J usage is TRBJ2-7; the tabulated D call, TRBD2, remains unverified against the DNA. TRBV1 is a documented pseudogene. The CDR3 adds up to 9 amino acids, both ends counted. This CDR3 is CTSSRRGYS.

The chain employs TRBV27 and TRBJ2-3; 8 bases fit TRBD2. The CDR3 covers 17 residues. Per the germline V gene, CDR1 is MNHEY and CDR2 is SMNVEV (reference sequence). After removal of 5 bases from V and 1 base from J, the junction contained 11 bases not matched to a gene. Here the CDR3 DNA reads TGTGCCAGCAGTCATTTCTTAACGGGAGGGCGCACAGATACGCAGTATTTT. Translated: CASSHFLTGGRTDTQYF.

The chain's CDR3 is CASSSWGNEQFF. The DNA of the CDR3 is TGTGCCAGCAGCTCTTGGGGCAATGAGCAGTTCTTC. The genes are TRBV27 and TRBJ2-1, with D unresolved. This CDR3 spans 12 amino acids. Trimming shortened V by 6 bases and J by 6 bases, and 9 bases separated the two germline ends. Per germline, CDR1 MNHEY and CDR2 SMNVEV (reference sequence).

The rearrangement uses TRBV25-1 and TRBJ1-6; D gene ambiguous. The CDR3 contains 11 residues. Germline V gene data show CDR1 as MGHDK and CDR2 as SYGVNS. V was clipped by 8 bases and J by 14 bases, with 13 bases between them. The CDR3 sequence: CASRGLLTLHF. The CDR3 nucleotides are TGTGCCAGCCGAGGGCTCCTCACCCTCCACTTT.

V usage is TRBV4-3 and J usage is TRBJ2-3; 8 bases are shared with TRBD2. CDR3 size: 16 residues. After removal of 4 bases from V and 3 bases from J, the junction contained 9 bases not matched to a gene. In germline, CDR1 is LGHNA, CDR2 YSLEER. The CDR3 spells CASSRSPGRGTDTQYF. The CDR3 nucleotides are TGCGCCAGCAGCCGCAGCCCCGGGAGGGGGACAGATACGCAGTATTTT.

CDR3 sequence reads: CASWGLAGGTDTQYF. The DNA of the CDR3 is TGTGCCAGCTGGGGACTAGCGGGGGGAACAGATACGCAGTATTTT. This sequence joins TRBV6-5 and TRBJ2-3, with 15 bases matching TRBD2. Unmatched junction bases numbered 3, after V lost 8 bases and J lost 3 bases. The CDR3 extends over 15 amino acids. Germline CDR1 reads MNHEY; CDR2 reads SVGAGI.

This clone was seen only a few times. The chain is built from TRBV28 and TRBJ1-5; weak D call: TRBD1 (5 bases). This CDR3 region has 17 residues. The V end lost 8 bases, the J end lost 0 bases, and 20 bases lay between the germline ends. Germline assignment: CDR1 MDHEN and CDR2 SYDVKM. For the CDR3, the DNA is TGTGCCAGCTCCAAAGGGCCGGGGGAACATAGCAATCAGCCCCAGCATTTT. This translates into CASSKGPGEHSNQPQHF.

This chain connects TRBV27 to TRBJ2-1, with D hard to call. The germline V gene encodes CDR1 MNHEY and CDR2 SMNVEV (reference sequence). With 2 bases removed from V and 6 bases from J, the gap between germline ends came to 2 bases. This CDR3 region has 11 residues. Here the CDR3 DNA reads TGTGCCAGCAGTTTAGGCAATGAGCAGTTCTTC. Translation: CASSLGNEQFF.

CDR3 residues: CASSYSQENTEAFF. CDR3 coding DNA: TGTGCCAGCAGTTACTCTCAGGAGAACACTGAAGCTTTCTTT. This chain uses TRBV6-5 with TRBJ1-1; D is ambiguous. Trimming pared 0 bases from V and 1 base from J, leaving 6 bases between. The germline V gene encodes CDR1 MNHEY and CDR2 SVGAGI. The length of the CDR3 is 14 residues.

This chain connects TRBV5-8 to TRBJ2-7; TRBD2 agrees at 7 bases. Germline values: CDR1 SGHTS, CDR2 YDEGEE. The ends lost 4 bases at V and 0 bases at J; junction bases unmatched: 4. The CDR3 runs 14 residues. The chain's CDR3 is CASSPGDYSYEQYV. The CDR3 nucleotides read TGTGCCAGCAGCCCGGGGGACTACTCCTACGAGCAGTACGTC.

The rearrangement joins TRBV11-2 to TRBJ2-4, with a tentative D call TRBD2 (5 bases). The CDR3 has 16 amino acids. The germline gives CDR1 SGHAT, CDR2 FQNNGV. V lost 0 bases to trimming and J lost 2 bases, with 11 bases between them. The CDR3 spells CASSLEIGLSKNIQYF. CDR3 DNA: TGTGCCAGCAGCTTAGAGATCGGACTTTCCAAAAACATTCAGTACTTC.

The rearrangement uses TRBV15 and TRBJ1-1; D is unclear. There are 13 residues in the CDR3. Per the germline V gene, CDR1 is LNHNV and CDR2 is YYDKDF (reference sequence). V shed 1 base and J shed 3 bases, with 6 bases lying between them. The CDR3 DNA follows: TGTGCCACCAGCAGAGGAACGGACACTGAAGCTTTCTTT. Protein: CATSRGTDTEAFF.

This chain connects TRBV6-5 to TRBJ2-2; tentatively, D is TRBD1 (5 bases). V was clipped by 2 bases and J by 4 bases, with 11 bases between them. Germline V lookup: CDR1 MNHEY, CDR2 SVGAGI. The CDR3 extends over 15 amino acids. CDR3 amino acids: CASSYGQGGTGELFF. CDR3 coding DNA: TGTGCCAGCAGTTACGGCCAGGGTGGCACCGGGGAGCTGTTTTTT.

The chain joins TRBV5-1 to TRBJ1-1; D gene unclear. Germline V gene data show CDR1 as SGHRS and CDR2 as YFSETQ. The CDR3 has 11 amino acids. V shed 7 bases and J shed 8 bases, with 12 bases lying between them. For the CDR3, the DNA is TGCGCCAGCGCAGACCCTGGGGAAGCTTTCTTT. Translating gives CASADPGEAFF. The whole variable domain, filled in from reference TRBV5-1 and TRBJ1-1, reads KAGVTQTPRYLIKTRGQQVTLSCSPISGHRSVSWYQQTPGQGLQFLFEYFSETQRNKGNFPGRFSGRQFSNSRSEMNVSTLELGDSALYLCASADPGEAFFGQGTRLTVV.

The V gene is TRBV2, the J gene TRBJ1-4; D might be TRBD1 (6 bases). V was clipped by 0 bases and J by 5 bases, with 10 bases between them. Germline V lookup: CDR1 SNHLY, CDR2 FYNNEI. The CDR3 contains 15 residues. CDR3 in amino acids: CASSEAGHRNEKLFF. DNA for the CDR3: TGTGCCAGCAGTGAAGCGGGACACCGAAATGAAAAACTGTTTTTT.

This chain links TRBV18 with TRBJ1-6; D unclear. This CDR3 has 16 residues. V lost 2 bases to trimming and J lost 4 bases, with 12 bases between them. Germline V lookup: CDR1 KGHSH, CDR2 LQKENI. CDR3 nucleotides: TGTGCCAGCTCACCATGGAGAGAACCATATAATTCACCCCTCCACTTT. Translating it yields CASSPWREPYNSPLHF.

The J gene is TRBJ2-7, the V gene TRBV9; possible D gene TRBD2, 6 bases. From germline, CDR1 is SGDLS and CDR2 YYNGEE. CDR3 size: 14 residues. Trimming pared 6 bases from V and 4 bases from J, leaving 17 bases between. The CDR3 here is CASTGGGVPYEQYV. DNA for the CDR3: TGTGCCAGCACCGGTGGCGGGGTCCCTTACGAGCAGTACGTC.

The chain has TRBV5-5 and TRBJ2-7; the D gene is possibly TRBD1 (6 bases). Trimming stripped 4 bases from V and 4 bases from J, with 12 bases between. This CDR3 region has 13 residues. In germline, CDR1 is SGHKS, CDR2 YYEKEE (reference sequence). As DNA, the CDR3 is TGTGCCAGCAGCAGACAGGAACTATACGAGCAGTACTTC. Protein sequence: CASSRQELYEQYF. Full variable domain (rest looked up from reference TRBV5-5 and TRBJ2-7): DAGVTQSPTHLIKTRGQQVTLRCSPISGHKSVSWYQQVLGQGPQFIFQYYEKEERGRGNFPDRFSARQFPNYSSELNVNALLLGDSALYLCASSRQELYEQYFGPGTRLTVT.

The rearrangement joins TRBV13 to TRBJ1-3; D is unresolved. CDR3 length equals 12 residues. V lost 0 bases, J lost 7 bases, and 4 bases lay in between. Germline lookup yields CDR1 PRHDT and CDR2 FYEKMQ (reference sequence). CDR3 sequence: CASSLGANTIYF. CDR3 DNA: TGTGCCAGCAGCTTAGGGGCTAACACCATATATTTT.